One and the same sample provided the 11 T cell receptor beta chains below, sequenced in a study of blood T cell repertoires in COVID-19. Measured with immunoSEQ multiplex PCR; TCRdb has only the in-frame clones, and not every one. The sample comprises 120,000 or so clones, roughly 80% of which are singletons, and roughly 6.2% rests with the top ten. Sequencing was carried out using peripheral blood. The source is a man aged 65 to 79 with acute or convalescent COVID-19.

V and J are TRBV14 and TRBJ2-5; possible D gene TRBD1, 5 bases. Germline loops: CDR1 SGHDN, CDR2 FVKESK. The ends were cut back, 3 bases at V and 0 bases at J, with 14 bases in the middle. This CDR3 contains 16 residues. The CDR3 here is CASSHRVTAYQETQYF. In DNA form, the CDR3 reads TGTGCCAGCAGCCATCGGGTGACAGCCTACCAAGAGACCCAGTACTTC.

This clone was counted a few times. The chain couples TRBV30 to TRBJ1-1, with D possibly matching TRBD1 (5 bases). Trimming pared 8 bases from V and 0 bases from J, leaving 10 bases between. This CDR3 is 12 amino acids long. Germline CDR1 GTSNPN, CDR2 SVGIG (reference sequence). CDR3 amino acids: CAGGTVNTEAFF. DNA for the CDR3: TGTGCCGGAGGGACGGTGAACACTGAAGCTTTCTTT.

As DNA, the CDR3 is TGTGCCAGCAGCCAAGATCGGACGGCGGGGGTGGATGAGCAGTTCTTC. Translating gives CASSQDRTAGVDEQFF. The rearrangement uses TRBV4-2 and TRBJ2-1, with 7 bases that match TRBD2. The CDR3 is 16 residues long. In germline, CDR1 is LGHNA, CDR2 YNFKEQ. V lost 0 bases to trimming and J lost 8 bases; unmatched junction nucleotides: 10.

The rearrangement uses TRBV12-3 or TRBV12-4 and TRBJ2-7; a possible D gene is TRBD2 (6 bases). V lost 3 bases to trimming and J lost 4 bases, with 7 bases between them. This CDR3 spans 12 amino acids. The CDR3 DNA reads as TGTGCCAGCAGTTTCGGGGGATACGAGCAGTACTTC. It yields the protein CASSFGGYEQYF.

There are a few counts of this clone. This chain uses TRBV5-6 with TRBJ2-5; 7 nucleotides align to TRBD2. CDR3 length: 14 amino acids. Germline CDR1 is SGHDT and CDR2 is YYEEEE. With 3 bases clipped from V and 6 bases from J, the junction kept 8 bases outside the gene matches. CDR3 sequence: CASSWTRGKKTQYF. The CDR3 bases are TGTGCCAGCAGCTGGACTAGGGGCAAGAAGACCCAGTACTTC.

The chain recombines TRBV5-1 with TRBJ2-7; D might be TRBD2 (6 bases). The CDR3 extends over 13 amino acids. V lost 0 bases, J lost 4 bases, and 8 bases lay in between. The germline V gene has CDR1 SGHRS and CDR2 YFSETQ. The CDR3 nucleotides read TGCGCCAGCAGCTTGGACCGGGGGTACGAGCAGTACTTC. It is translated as CASSLDRGYEQYF.

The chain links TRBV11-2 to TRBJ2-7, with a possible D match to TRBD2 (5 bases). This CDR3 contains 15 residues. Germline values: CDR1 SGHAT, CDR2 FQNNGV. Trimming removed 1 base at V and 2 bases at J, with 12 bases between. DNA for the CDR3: TGTGCCAGCAGCTTAGTGGCCCGGGGAACCTACGAGCAGTACTTC. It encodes CASSLVARGTYEQYF.

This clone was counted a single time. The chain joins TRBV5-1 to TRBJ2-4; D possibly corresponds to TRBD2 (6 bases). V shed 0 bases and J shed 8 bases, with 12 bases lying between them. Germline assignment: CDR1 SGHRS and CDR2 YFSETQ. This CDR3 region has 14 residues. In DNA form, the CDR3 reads TGCGCCAGCAGCTTGGCCACTAGCATGGACATTCAGTACTTC. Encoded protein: CASSLATSMDIQYF.

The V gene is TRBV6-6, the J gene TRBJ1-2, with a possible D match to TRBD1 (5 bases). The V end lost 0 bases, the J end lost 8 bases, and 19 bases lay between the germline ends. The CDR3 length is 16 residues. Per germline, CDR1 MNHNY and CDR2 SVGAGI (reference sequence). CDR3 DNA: TGTGCCAGCAGTTACTCGATGGTCTTAGGGGAGGTAGGCTACACCTTC. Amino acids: CASSYSMVLGEVGYTF.

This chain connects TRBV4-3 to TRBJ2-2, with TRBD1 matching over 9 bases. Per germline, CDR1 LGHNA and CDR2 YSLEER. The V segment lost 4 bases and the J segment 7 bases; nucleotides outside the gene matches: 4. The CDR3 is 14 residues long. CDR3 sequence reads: CASSPGTGIGELFF. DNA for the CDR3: TGCGCCAGCAGCCCCGGGACAGGGATCGGGGAGCTGTTTTTT.

This chain's CDR3 is CASGSVRGRNTEAFF. Written as DNA, the CDR3 is TGTGCCAGCGGATCGGTGCGGGGACGGAACACTGAAGCTTTCTTT. The genes are TRBV11-2 and TRBJ1-1; D is possibly TRBD1 (5 bases). V shed 8 bases and J shed 1 base, with 17 bases lying between them. Germline V gives CDR1 SGHAT, CDR2 FQNNGV. The CDR3 length is 15 residues.